This paragraph covers one TCR beta chain sequence. What it recognizes is unknown. Nonspecific anti-CD3/anti-CD28 bead stimulation represents the broad CD4+ T cell repertoire. Sorting of responding CD4+ T cells relied on upregulated CD40 ligand together with CD69. The data were obtained in a study of persistence of HIV-infected CD4 T cells. The immunoSEQ assay was version 4, run in survey mode. Sequencing used immunoSEQ multiplex PCR; TCRdb keeps in-frame clones, though not all of them. The sample has roughly 35,000 clones, 87% seen once; the top ten hold 1.3%. The sequence was obtained from an adult man with HIV who was CMV-seropositive. The input for sequencing was CD4+ T cells sorted from PBMCs after roughly 19-hour stimulation, taken from a patient who received antiretroviral therapy.

CDR3 in DNA: TGTGCCAGCAGCTTGGACCCCCCACCAACTTTCTTT. It translates to CASSLDPPPTFF. This chain links TRBV5-5 with TRBJ1-1; D remains unclear. The V end was cut by 0 bases, the J end by 12 bases, with 12 bases between. The germline CDR1 and CDR2 sequences are SGHKS and YYEKEE (reference sequence). This CDR3 is 12 amino acids long.